The 28 T cell receptor beta chains presented below share a single source sample, sequenced in a study of T cell repertoires in cytomegalovirus infection (dated by TCRdb to about 2019). Sequencing took place on an Illumina HiSeq 1500. Using fastp trimming at Q25 and MiXCR clonotype assembly, TCRdb reanalyzed the public sequencing data and kept in-frame beta chains. When rows share a CDR3 protein, they turn into one entry using the most common DNA and genes. A total of about 490,000 distinct CDR3 sequences appear in this sample, 26% of them only once. The ten largest clones take up about 13% of the sample. The sample was PBMCs. Every receptor here comes from a human donor in good health (CMV status not recorded). Some clones in this sample may be carry-over from other donors' samples.

This clonotype appeared many times. The chain employs TRBV7-2 and TRBJ2-1; perhaps D is TRBD1 or TRBD2 (5 bases each). The CDR3 is made up of 14 amino acids. Per germline, CDR1 SGHTA and CDR2 FQGNSA. V was clipped by 1 base and J by 16 bases, with 20 bases between them. CDR3 DNA: TGTGCCAGCAGCTTAGGGGTGGGGGAACGGTTTATTTTCTTC. This encodes CASSLGVGERFIFF.

Many counts were recorded for this clonotype. The V call is TRBV7-3, the J call TRBJ2-5; 9 nucleotides agree with TRBD2. The CDR3 is 16 residues long. Germline V gene lookup returns CDR1 SGHTA and CDR2 FQGTGA. Trimming removed 5 bases from V and 4 bases from J; junction bases left unmatched: 11. CDR3 amino acids: CASSQSAGGPIETQYF. The CDR3, as DNA: TGTGCCAGCAGCCAATCGGCGGGAGGGCCTATAGAGACCCAGTACTTC.

This clonotype was counted only a few times. This chain connects TRBV5-1 to TRBJ2-3; TRBD1 or TRBD2 may be the D gene (5 bases each). Germline CDR1 is SGHRS and CDR2 is YFSETQ. There are 15 residues in the CDR3. V lost 1 base and J 5 bases, leaving 14 bases between the germline ends. The DNA for the CDR3 is TGCGCCAGCAGCTTGAGGGGCGGAGGCGGAGATACGCAGTATTTT. Its translation is CASSLRGGGGDTQYF.

Only a few counts were recorded for this clonotype. This chain connects TRBV24-1 to TRBJ2-5, with D tentatively TRBD2 (7 bases). The CDR3 spans 15 residues. The V end was cut by 3 bases, the J end by 8 bases, with 18 bases between. Germline CDR1 and CDR2: KGHDR and SFDVKD. This chain's CDR3 is CATSDPRGRGETQYF. The CDR3 coding sequence is TGTGCCACCAGTGATCCGCGGGGGAGGGGGGAAACCCAGTACTTC.

This sequence joins TRBV6-6 and TRBJ1-3; D possibly corresponds to TRBD1 (5 bases). Trimming removed 2 bases at V and 2 bases at J, with 16 bases between. CDR1 and CDR2 (germline): MNHNY, SVGAGI (reference sequence). The CDR3 spans 17 residues. CDR3 coding DNA: TGTGCCAGCAGTTACGGGGTTCCCGGGGGGACTGGAAACACCATATATTTT. This translates into CASSYGVPGGTGNTIYF.

This clonotype was recorded a few times. The chain combines TRBV6-1 with TRBJ2-7; the match to TRBD2 covers 12 bases. The CDR3 is 15 residues long. V trimming: 8 bases; J trimming: 8 bases; junction bases outside the gene matches: 13. The V gene's germline CDR1 is MNHNS and CDR2 SASEGT. The DNA for the CDR3 is TGTGCCAGCGCCTCCCTTGGACTAGCGGGATACAAGCAGTACTTC. Translation gives CASASLGLAGYKQYF.

The chain is built from TRBV3-1 and TRBJ2-2; D gene ambiguous. Per the germline V gene, CDR1 is LGHDT and CDR2 is YNNKEL (reference sequence). The CDR3 spans 12 residues. V was trimmed by 1 base and J by 10 bases, leaving 7 bases between them. CDR3 sequence reads: CASSQGYMELFF. The DNA for the CDR3 is TGTGCCAGCAGCCAAGGGTACATGGAGCTGTTTTTT.

This clonotype has just a few counts. This chain links TRBV7-9 with TRBJ2-1; D is undetermined. Per the germline V gene, CDR1 is SEHNR and CDR2 is FQNEAQ (reference sequence). CDR3 size: 12 residues. The V end lost 2 bases, the J end lost 7 bases, and 6 bases lay between the germline ends. The CDR3 DNA follows: TGTGCCAGCAGCTTAAGGGCTAATGAGCAGTTCTTC. Amino acids: CASSLRANEQFF.

This sequence joins TRBV10-3 and TRBJ2-5; perhaps D is TRBD1 or TRBD2 (5 bases each). V lost 6 bases to trimming and J lost 4 bases, with 12 bases between them. Germline lookup yields CDR1 ENHRY and CDR2 SYGVKD. The CDR3 extends over 13 amino acids. CDR3 nucleotides: TGTGCCATCAGAGGGGAGAACGGAGAGACCCAGTACTTC. Amino acids: CAIRGENGETQYF.

This clonotype was counted a few times. The chain links TRBV6-5 to TRBJ1-5; 7 nucleotides align to TRBD1. This CDR3 contains 15 residues. CDR1 is MNHEY and CDR2 is SVGAGI in the germline V gene. V was pared by 2 bases and J by 2 bases, with 3 bases of the junction left unmatched. As DNA, the CDR3 is TGTGCCAGCAGTTACAACACAGGGGGCAATCAGCCCCAGCATTTT. It translates to CASSYNTGGNQPQHF.

The V call is TRBV2, the J call TRBJ2-3; the D call may be TRBD1 or TRBD2 (5 bases each). The V end was cut by 7 bases, the J end by 13 bases, with 9 bases between. Germline V lookup: CDR1 SNHLY, CDR2 FYNNEI. The CDR3 contains 9 residues. The DNA for the CDR3 is TGTGCCAGCATCCGAGGGGAGTATTTT. Translated: CASIRGEYF.

The chain uses TRBV12-3 or TRBV12-4 and TRBJ1-1; D gene ambiguous. Trimming left V 1 base short and J 11 bases short, with 8 bases between. This CDR3 region has 11 residues. The CDR3 spells CASSLVGIAFF. The CDR3 DNA reads as TGTGCCAGCAGTTTAGTAGGGATCGCTTTCTTT.

V and J are TRBV24-1 and TRBJ2-6; D not resolved. Trimming stripped 4 bases from V and 1 base from J, with 7 bases between. The CDR3 spans 15 residues. The germline V gene has CDR1 KGHDR and CDR2 SFDVKD. The CDR3 sequence is CATSESISGANVLTF. Written as DNA, the CDR3 is TGTGCCACCAGTGAGTCAATATCTGGGGCCAACGTCCTGACTTTC.

This clonotype was seen more than once but under ten times. V is TRBV11-3 and J is TRBJ2-6; tentative D call: TRBD2 (5 bases). The V gene lost 0 bases and the J gene lost 1 base, with 7 bases spanning the gap. Per the germline V gene, CDR1 is SGHNT and CDR2 is YENEEA. The CDR3 consists of 16 residues. This chain's CDR3 is CASSLDRGSGANVLTF. CDR3 DNA sequence: TGTGCCAGCAGCTTAGATCGGGGATCTGGGGCCAACGTCCTGACTTTC.

At least ten counts were recorded for this clonotype. V gene TRBV7-2 combines with J gene TRBJ2-3; D call uncertain. The germline CDR1 and CDR2 sequences are SGHTA and FQGNSA. The CDR3 length is 14 residues. V was pared by 5 bases and J by 1 base, with 10 bases between. The CDR3 DNA reads TGTGCCAGCAGCCTTAGCCGAGGCACAGATACGCAGTATTTT. Residues: CASSLSRGTDTQYF. Complete variable domain (other parts from reference TRBV7-2 and TRBJ2-3): GAGVSQSPSNKVTEKGKDVELRCDPISGHTALYWYRQSLGQGLEFLIYFQGNSAPDKSGLPSDRFSAERTGGSVSTLTIQRTQQEDSAVYLCASSLSRGTDTQYFGPGTRLTVL.

In its sample, this clonotype was seen a few times. The chain has TRBV6-8 and TRBJ1-2; possibly TRBD1 for D (6 bases). CDR1 MNHGY and CDR2 SAAAGT come from the germline V gene. The V gene lost 2 bases and the J gene lost 5 bases, with 18 bases spanning the gap. The length of the CDR3 is 16 residues. This CDR3 is CASSYPQQGPHYGYTF. DNA of the CDR3: TGTGCCAGCAGTTACCCCCAACAGGGCCCTCATTATGGCTACACCTTC.

This clonotype was detected only a few times. V is TRBV11-3 and J is TRBJ1-5, with no clear D. V was clipped by 3 bases and J by 5 bases, with 8 bases between them. This CDR3 is 13 amino acids long. Germline-derived CDR1 and CDR2 are SGHNT and YENEEA. CDR3 in amino acids: CASSLSPDQPQHF. In DNA, the CDR3 is TGTGCCAGCAGCTTGTCCCCAGATCAGCCCCAGCATTTT.

This chain joins TRBV5-1 and TRBJ1-1; D is ambiguous. There are 14 residues in the CDR3. Germline V gene sequence: CDR1 SGHRS, CDR2 YFSETQ. With 5 bases removed from V and 4 bases from J, the gap between germline ends came to 15 bases. In DNA, the CDR3 is TGCGCCAGCAGACGGGAATCACCGAGCACTGAAGCTTTCTTT. It specifies CASRRESPSTEAFF.

This clonotype was seen many times. CDR3 sequence: CASSLGTGRRDTQYF. Here the CDR3 DNA reads TGTGCCAGCAGCTTAGGGACAGGGCGAAGAGATACGCAGTATTTT. The chain is built from TRBV7-2 and TRBJ2-3; 8 bases match TRBD1. Germline CDR1 reads SGHTA; CDR2 reads FQGNSA. Trimming cost V 1 base and J 5 bases; bases outside gene matches: 5. The CDR3 loop spans 15 amino acids.

As for this clonotype: A read error is possible here, since a much larger clone lies one base away. The chain employs TRBV7-2 and TRBJ2-3; 10 bases line up with TRBD2. Looked up from germline, CDR1 is SGHTA and CDR2 is FQGNSA. This CDR3 contains 15 residues. J lost 7 bases, V lost 7 bases, and 11 bases had no gene match. This CDR3 is CASTGPAGGGNTQYF. CDR3 bases: TGTGCCAGCACCGGACCAGCGGGAGGGGGGAATACGCAGTATTTT.

The chain is built from TRBV6-2 or TRBV6-3 and TRBJ2-1; D is unclear. CDR1 is MNHEY and CDR2 is SVGEGT in the germline V gene. The V end was cut by 2 bases, the J end by 3 bases, with 14 bases between. This CDR3 is built from 16 residues. CDR3: CASSYEDPTFYNEQFF. CDR3 nucleotide sequence: TGTGCCAGCAGTTACGAGGATCCTACCTTCTACAATGAGCAGTTCTTC.

The table lists this clonotype with a few counts. The chain has TRBV28 and TRBJ1-2; weak D call: TRBD1 (5 bases). Trimming left V 4 bases short and J 6 bases short, with 24 bases between. CDR3 length equals 17 residues. CDR1 and CDR2 (germline): MDHEN, SYDVKM. The CDR3 sequence is CASSSLNEWQGNHGYTF. In DNA form, the CDR3 reads TGTGCCAGCAGTTCCTTAAACGAGTGGCAGGGCAACCATGGCTACACCTTC.

This clonotype has just one count. The rearrangement links TRBV20-1 to TRBJ2-1; TRBD2 aligns across 7 bases. The CDR3 totals 14 residues. V was clipped by 4 bases and J by 8 bases; unmatched bases: 11. CDR1 and CDR2 from the germline V gene are DFQATT and SNEGSKA (reference sequence). CDR3 in DNA: TGCAGTGCTATCCGCGGGGGAGGAATCGATGAGCAGTTCTTC. Translating it yields CSAIRGGGIDEQFF.

This chain links TRBV20-1 with TRBJ2-7; the match to TRBD1 covers 11 bases. Per germline, CDR1 DFQATT and CDR2 SNEGSKA (reference sequence). Losses at the gene ends were 5 bases for V and 2 bases for J; bases not matched to a gene: 8. The CDR3 runs 15 residues. DNA for the CDR3: TGCAGTGCTTCACCCGGGACAGGGGGGACCTACGAGCAGTACTTC. It encodes CSASPGTGGTYEQYF.

This chain links TRBV19 with TRBJ1-3; 8 bases match TRBD1. Trimming at V came to 10 bases and at J to 3 bases, leaving 5 bases not matched to a gene. Germline V gene sequence: CDR1 LNHDA, CDR2 SQIVND (reference sequence). The CDR3 totals 13 residues. The DNA of the CDR3 is TGTGCCACCGCAGGGGGCCTTGGAAACACCATATATTTT. Translating it yields CATAGGLGNTIYF.

The chain is built from TRBV20-1 and TRBJ1-3, with TRBD1 identical over 7 bases. From germline, CDR1 is DFQATT and CDR2 SNEGSKA (reference sequence). The CDR3 spans 16 residues. J gave up 0 bases and V 6 bases, and 11 bases lay outside the gene matches. DNA for the CDR3: TGCAGTGCCGCCAGGGAAGGGACAGCCTCTGGAAACACCATATATTTT. Its translation: CSAAREGTASGNTIYF.

The chain's CDR3 is CSALAGLTDTQYF. The CDR3 bases are TGCAGTGCCCTAGCGGGCCTCACAGATACGCAGTATTTT. This chain joins TRBV20-1 and TRBJ2-3; TRBD2 aligns across 8 bases. CDR1 and CDR2 from the germline V gene are DFQATT and SNEGSKA (reference sequence). Losses at the gene ends were 6 bases for V and 2 bases for J; bases not matched to a gene: 4. The CDR3 totals 13 residues.

As to this clonotype: A read error may be the cause here, since a much bigger clone is one base away. The chain has TRBV6-5 and TRBJ1-2, with a weak D call TRBD1 (6 bases). The V gene's germline CDR1 is MNHEY and CDR2 SVGAGI. This CDR3 spans 11 amino acids. V gave up 6 bases and J gave up 5 bases, with 7 bases separating them. CDR3 DNA sequence: TGTGCCAGCAGAACAGGGTATGGCTACACCTTC. Protein sequence: CASRTGYGYTF.